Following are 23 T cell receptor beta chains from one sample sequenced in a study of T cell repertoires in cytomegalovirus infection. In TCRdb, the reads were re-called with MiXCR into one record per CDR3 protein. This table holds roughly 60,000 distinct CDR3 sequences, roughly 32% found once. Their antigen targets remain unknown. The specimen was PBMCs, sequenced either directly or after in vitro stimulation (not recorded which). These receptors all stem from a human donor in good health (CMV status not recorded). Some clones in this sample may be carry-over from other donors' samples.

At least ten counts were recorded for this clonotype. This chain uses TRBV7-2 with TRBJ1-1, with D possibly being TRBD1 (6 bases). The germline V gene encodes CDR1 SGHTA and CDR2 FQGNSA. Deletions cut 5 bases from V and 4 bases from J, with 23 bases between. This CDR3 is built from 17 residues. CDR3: CASSPSGAGSVSTEAFF. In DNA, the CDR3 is TGTGCCAGCAGCCCCTCGGGGGCTGGCTCCGTGAGCACTGAAGCTTTCTTT.

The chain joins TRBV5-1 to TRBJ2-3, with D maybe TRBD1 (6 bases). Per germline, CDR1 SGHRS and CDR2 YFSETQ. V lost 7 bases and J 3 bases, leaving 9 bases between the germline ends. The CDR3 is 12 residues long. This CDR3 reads CASLGQTDTQYF. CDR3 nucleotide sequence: TGCGCCAGCCTAGGACAGACAGATACGCAGTATTTT.

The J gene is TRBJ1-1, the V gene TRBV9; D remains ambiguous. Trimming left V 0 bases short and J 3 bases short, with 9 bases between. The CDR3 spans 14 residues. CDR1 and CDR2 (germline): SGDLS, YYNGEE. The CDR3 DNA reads TGTGCCAGCAGCGTAGGAGACCGCCACACTGAAGCTTTCTTT. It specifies CASSVGDRHTEAFF.

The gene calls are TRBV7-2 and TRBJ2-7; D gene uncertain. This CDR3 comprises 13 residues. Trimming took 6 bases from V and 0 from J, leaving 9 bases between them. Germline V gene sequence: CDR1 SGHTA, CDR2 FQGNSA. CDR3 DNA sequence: TGTGCCAGCAGGCCGACAAGCTCCTACGAGCAGTACTTC. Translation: CASRPTSSYEQYF.

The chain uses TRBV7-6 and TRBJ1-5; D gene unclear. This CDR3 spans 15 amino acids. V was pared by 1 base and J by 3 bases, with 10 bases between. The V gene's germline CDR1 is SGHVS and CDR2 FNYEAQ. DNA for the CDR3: TGTGCCAGCAGCTTAGATGGCGCCTTCAATCAGCCCCAGCATTTT. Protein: CASSLDGAFNQPQHF.

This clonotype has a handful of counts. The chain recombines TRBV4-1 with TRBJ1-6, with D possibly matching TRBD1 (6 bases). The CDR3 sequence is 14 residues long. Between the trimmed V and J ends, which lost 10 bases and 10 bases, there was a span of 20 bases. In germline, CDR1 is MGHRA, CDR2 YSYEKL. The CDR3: CATRDGGQPSPLHF. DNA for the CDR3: TGCGCCACGCGGGACGGGGGGCAACCGTCACCCCTCCACTTT.

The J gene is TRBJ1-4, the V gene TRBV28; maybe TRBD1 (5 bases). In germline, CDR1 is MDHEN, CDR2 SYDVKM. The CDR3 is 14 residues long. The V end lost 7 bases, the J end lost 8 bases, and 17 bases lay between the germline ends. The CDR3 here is CASTRWDFQEKLFF. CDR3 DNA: TGTGCCAGCACCCGGTGGGACTTTCAAGAAAAACTGTTTTTT.

CDR3 in DNA: TGTGCCAGCAGTACAGGACAGGTGGGATCCTACGAGCAGTACTTC. The encoded protein is CASSTGQVGSYEQYF. The chain uses TRBV6-5 and TRBJ2-7; 7 bases are shared with TRBD1. Germline CDR1 MNHEY, CDR2 SVGAGI. This CDR3 comprises 15 residues. Losses at the gene ends were 5 bases for V and 1 base for J; bases not matched to a gene: 8.

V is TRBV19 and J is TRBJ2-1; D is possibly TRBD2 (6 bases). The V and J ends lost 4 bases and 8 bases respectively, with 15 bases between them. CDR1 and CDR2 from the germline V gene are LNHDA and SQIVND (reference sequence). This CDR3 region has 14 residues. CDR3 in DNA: TGTGCCAGTAGTAGGGACTTTAACCGGCATGAGCAGTTCTTC. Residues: CASSRDFNRHEQFF.

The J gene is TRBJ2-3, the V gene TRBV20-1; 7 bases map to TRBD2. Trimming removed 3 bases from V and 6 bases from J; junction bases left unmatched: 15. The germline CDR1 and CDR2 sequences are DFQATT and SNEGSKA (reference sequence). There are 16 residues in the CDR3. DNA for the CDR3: TGCAGTGCTAGCCTTAGCGGGTCCTCACTAGGGGATACGCAGTATTTT. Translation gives CSASLSGSSLGDTQYF.

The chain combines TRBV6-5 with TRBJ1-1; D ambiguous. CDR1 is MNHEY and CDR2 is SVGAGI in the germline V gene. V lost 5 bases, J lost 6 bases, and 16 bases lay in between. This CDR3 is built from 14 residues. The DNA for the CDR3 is TGTGCCAGCAGTCAAGTCGGGGTCGGCGCTGAAGCTTTCTTT. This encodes CASSQVGVGAEAFF.

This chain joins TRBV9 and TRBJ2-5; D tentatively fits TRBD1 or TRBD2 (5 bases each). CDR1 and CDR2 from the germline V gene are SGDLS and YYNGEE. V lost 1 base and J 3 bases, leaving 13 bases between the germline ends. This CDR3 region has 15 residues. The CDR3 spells CASSVTGTDKETQYF. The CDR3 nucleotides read TGTGCCAGCAGCGTAACCGGGACGGACAAAGAGACCCAGTACTTC.

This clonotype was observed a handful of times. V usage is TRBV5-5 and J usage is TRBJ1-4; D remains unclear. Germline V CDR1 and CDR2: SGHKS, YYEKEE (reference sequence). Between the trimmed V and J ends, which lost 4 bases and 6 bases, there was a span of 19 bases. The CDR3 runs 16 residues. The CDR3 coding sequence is TGTGCCAGCAGCCCTATCTGGGGTCAGGTCGATGAAAAACTGTTTTTT. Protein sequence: CASSPIWGQVDEKLFF.

CDR3 nucleotides: TGTGCCAGCAGACCAAGACCCGGCTCCTACAATGAGCAGTTCTTC. This encodes CASRPRPGSYNEQFF. The chain links TRBV6-1 to TRBJ2-1; D unclear. Per the germline V gene, CDR1 is MNHNS and CDR2 is SASEGT. The CDR3 covers 15 residues. V was shortened by 6 bases and J by 0 bases, with 12 bases between the two germline ends.

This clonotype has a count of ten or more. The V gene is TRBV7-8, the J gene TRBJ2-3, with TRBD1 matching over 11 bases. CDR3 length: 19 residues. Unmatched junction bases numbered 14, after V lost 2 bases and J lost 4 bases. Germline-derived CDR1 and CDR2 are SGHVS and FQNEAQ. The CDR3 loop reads CASSLISDRGRGIADTQYF. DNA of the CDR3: TGTGCCAGCAGCTTAATTTCGGACAGGGGGCGCGGGATTGCAGATACGCAGTATTTT. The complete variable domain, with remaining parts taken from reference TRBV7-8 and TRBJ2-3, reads GAGVSQSPRYKVAKRGQDVALRCDPISGHVSLFWYQQALGQGPEFLTYFQNEAQLDKSGLPSDRFFAERPEGSVSTLKIQRTQQEDSAVYLCASSLISDRGRGIADTQYFGPGTRLTVL.

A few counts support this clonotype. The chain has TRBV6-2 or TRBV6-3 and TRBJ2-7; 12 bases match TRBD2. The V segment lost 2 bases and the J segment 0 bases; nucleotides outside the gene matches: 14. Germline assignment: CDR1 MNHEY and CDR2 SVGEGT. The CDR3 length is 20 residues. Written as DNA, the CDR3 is TGTGCCAGCAGTTACCGTCCGGGACTAGCGGGCCTACACCTCTCCTACGAGCAGTACTTC. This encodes CASSYRPGLAGLHLSYEQYF.

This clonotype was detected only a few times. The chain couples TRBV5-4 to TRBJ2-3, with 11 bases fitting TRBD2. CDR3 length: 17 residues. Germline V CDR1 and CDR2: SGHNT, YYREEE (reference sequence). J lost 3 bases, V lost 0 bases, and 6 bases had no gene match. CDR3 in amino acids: CASSLVLAGGVTDTQYF. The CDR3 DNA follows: TGTGCCAGCAGCTTGGTTCTAGCGGGAGGTGTTACAGATACGCAGTATTTT. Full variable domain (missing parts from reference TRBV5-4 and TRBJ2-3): ETGVTQSPTHLIKTRGQQVTLRCSSQSGHNTVSWYQQALGQGPQFIFQYYREEENGRGNFPPRFSGLQFPNYSSELNVNALELDDSALYLCASSLVLAGGVTDTQYFGPGTRLTVL.

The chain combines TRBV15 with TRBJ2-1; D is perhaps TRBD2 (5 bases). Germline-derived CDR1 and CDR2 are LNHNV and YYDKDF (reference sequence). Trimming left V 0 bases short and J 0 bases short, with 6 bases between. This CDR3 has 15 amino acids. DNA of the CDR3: TGTGCCACCAGCAGAGAGAGGGTCTCCTACAATGAGCAGTTCTTC. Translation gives CATSRERVSYNEQFF.

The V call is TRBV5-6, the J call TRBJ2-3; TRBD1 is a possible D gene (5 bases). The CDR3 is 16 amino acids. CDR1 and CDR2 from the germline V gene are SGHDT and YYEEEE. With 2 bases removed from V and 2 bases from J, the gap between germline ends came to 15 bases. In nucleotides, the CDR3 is TGTGCCAGCAGCTTCTCGCCAGGGCTCCTCACAGATACGCAGTATTTT. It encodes CASSFSPGLLTDTQYF.

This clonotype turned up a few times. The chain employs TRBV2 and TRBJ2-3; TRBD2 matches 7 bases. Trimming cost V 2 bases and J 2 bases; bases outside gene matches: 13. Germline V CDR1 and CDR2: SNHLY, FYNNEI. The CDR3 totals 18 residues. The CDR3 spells CASSERGVHVRHTDTQYF. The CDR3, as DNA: TGTGCCAGCAGTGAACGGGGGGTCCACGTGCGGCACACAGATACGCAGTATTTT.

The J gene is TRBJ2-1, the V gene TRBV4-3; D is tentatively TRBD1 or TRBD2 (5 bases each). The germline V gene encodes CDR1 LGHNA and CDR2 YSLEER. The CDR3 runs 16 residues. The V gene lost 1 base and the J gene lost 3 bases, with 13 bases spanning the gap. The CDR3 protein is CASSQGTGTGYNEQFF. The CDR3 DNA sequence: TGCGCCAGCAGCCAAGGAACTGGGACCGGCTACAATGAGCAGTTCTTC.

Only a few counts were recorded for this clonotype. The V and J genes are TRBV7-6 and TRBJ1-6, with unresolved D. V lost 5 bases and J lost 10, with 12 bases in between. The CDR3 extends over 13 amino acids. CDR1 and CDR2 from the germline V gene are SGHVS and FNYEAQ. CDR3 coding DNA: TGTGCCAGCAGCCCGAGGTCGGGCTCACCCCTCCACTTT. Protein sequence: CASSPRSGSPLHF.

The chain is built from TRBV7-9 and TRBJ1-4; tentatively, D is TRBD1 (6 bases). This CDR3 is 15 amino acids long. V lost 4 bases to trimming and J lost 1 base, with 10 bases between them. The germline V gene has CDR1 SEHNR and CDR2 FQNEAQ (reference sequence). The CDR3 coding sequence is TGTGCCAGCAGCTGGAAACAGGGAACTAATGAAAAACTGTTTTTT. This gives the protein CASSWKQGTNEKLFF.